The next 2 T cell receptor beta chains were all read from a single sample in a study of T-cell reconstitution after alpha-beta-depleted transplantation in children. Unique molecular identifiers tagged the TCRbeta library. MiXCR, run by TCRdb on the PCR reads, gives a single entry per CDR3 protein. The sample lists about 400,000 distinct CDR3 sequences, over 20% seen once, with around 4% in the top ten. This sample comprised PBMCs from the stem cell graft donor, obtained from the stem cell graft. The receptors come from a human donor who donated a stem cell graft to a child with acute myeloid leukemia.

CDR3 loop: CASSGGGTTNEQFF. CDR3 sequence (DNA): TGTGCCAGCAGTGGGGGTGGGACTACCAATGAGCAGTTCTTC. This chain joins TRBV12-3 or TRBV12-4 and TRBJ2-1; 7 bases line up with TRBD2. The CDR3 spans 14 residues. After removal of 5 bases from V and 6 bases from J, the junction contained 7 bases not matched to a gene.

The genes are TRBV6-1 and TRBJ1-2, with 8 positions matching TRBD1. This CDR3 comprises 14 residues. CDR1 is MNHNS, CDR2 SASEGT, per germline. J lost 0 bases, V lost 6 bases, and 3 bases had no gene match. CDR3 nucleotides: TGTGCCAGCAGAACAGGGGGATCTAACTATGGCTACACCTTC. Protein product: CASRTGGSNYGYTF.